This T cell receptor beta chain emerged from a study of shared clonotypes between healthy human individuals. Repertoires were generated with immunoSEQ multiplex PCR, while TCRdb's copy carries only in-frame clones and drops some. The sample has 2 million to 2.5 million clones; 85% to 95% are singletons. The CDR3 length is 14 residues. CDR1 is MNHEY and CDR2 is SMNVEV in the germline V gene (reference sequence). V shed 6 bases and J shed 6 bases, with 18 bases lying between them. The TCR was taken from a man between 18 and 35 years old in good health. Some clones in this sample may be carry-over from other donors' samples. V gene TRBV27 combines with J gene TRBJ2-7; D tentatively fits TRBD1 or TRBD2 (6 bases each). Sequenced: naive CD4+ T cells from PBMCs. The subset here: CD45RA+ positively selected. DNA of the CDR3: TGTGCCAGCAGGCCGGGGGCCACAGGGCTCGAGCAGTACTTC. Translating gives CASRPGATGLEQYF.